This T cell receptor beta chain was obtained from a study of shared clonotypes between healthy human individuals. The study's findings and limits: The study generally estimated greater richness for naive than memory subsets.

As for this clone: What it binds is not known.

Per germline, CDR1 MNHEY and CDR2 SVGAGI. This CDR3 has 14 amino acids. V was clipped by 6 bases and J by 4 bases, with 15 bases between them. Here immunoSEQ multiplex PCR was the method, and the copy in TCRdb shows in-frame clones only, minus some. This table holds over 2 million clones, approximately 95% found once. This sequence was found in a man aged 18 to 29 in good health. The sample was naive CD4+ T cells sorted from blood. This sample's subset: CD45RA+ positively selected. The chain links TRBV6-5 to TRBJ2-5; maybe TRBD1 (5 bases). CDR3 loop: CASSQTTGGETQYF. CDR3 DNA sequence: TGTGCCAGCAGCCAAACAACAGGTGGAGAGACCCAGTACTTC.